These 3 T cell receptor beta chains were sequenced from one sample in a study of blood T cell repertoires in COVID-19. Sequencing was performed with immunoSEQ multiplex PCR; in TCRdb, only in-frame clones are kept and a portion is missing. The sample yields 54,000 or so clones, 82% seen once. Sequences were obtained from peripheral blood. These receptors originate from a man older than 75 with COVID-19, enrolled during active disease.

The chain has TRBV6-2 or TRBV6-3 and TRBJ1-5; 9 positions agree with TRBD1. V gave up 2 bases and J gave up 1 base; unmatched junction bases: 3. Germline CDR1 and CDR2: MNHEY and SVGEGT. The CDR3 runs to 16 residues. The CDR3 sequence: CASSYTGQGSNQPQHF. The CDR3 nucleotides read TGTGCCAGCAGTTACACCGGACAGGGGAGCAATCAGCCCCAGCATTTT.

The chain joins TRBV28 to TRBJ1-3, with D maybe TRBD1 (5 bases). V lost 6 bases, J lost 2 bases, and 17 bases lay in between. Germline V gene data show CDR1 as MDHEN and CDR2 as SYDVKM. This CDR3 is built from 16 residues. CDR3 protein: CASSTATGQPGNTIYF. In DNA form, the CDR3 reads TGTGCCAGCAGCACAGCCACAGGTCAGCCTGGAAACACCATATATTTT.

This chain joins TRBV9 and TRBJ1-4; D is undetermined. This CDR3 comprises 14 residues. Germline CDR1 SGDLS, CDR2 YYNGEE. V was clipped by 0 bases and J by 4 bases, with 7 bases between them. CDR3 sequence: CASSVGPLNEKLFF. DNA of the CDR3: TGTGCCAGCAGCGTAGGGCCCCTTAATGAAAAACTGTTTTTT.